The entry below describes one T cell receptor (beta chain). The antigen is unknown. Other DNA sequences in this sample translate to the same CDR3. The germline V gene has CDR1 GTSNPN and CDR2 SVGIG (reference sequence). CDR3 length: 12 residues. With 0 bases removed from V and 0 bases from J, the gap between germline ends came to 2 bases. This sample was taken from a study of shared clonotypes between healthy human individuals. Study-wide points: Rarefaction demonstrated incomplete sorted-subset sequencing despite large depth.

The table came from immunoSEQ multiplex PCR; TCRdb's copy has only in-frame clones and leaves some out. This repertoire shows under 2,000,000 clones, less than 95% found once; its top ten account for 1.2%. The naive CD8 fraction comprised CD45RO-negative cells positively selected for CCR7 and excluded terminally differentiated effector memory CD45RA+ cells. This clonotype originated in a man between 18 and 29 years old in good health. The sequencing sample was made of naive CD8+ T cells sorted from blood. The chain carries TRBV30 and TRBJ1-2; no reliable D call. The CDR3, as DNA: TGTGCCTGGAGTGTCGCTAACTATGGCTACACCTTC. This gives the protein CAWSVANYGYTF.